Below, one T cell receptor (beta chain) is given with its context. Its cognate antigen is unknown. Repertoires were generated with immunoSEQ multiplex PCR, while TCRdb's copy carries only in-frame clones and drops some. The repertoire holds roughly 720,000 clones, with 90% as singletons. Adults of Caucasian background living in Nashville, Tennessee made up all donors. CD8 memory was a combination that joined CD45RO+ cells with CCR7-negative CD45RA+ TemRA cells. Germline CDR1 and CDR2: SNHLY and FYNNEI. This CDR3 spans 13 amino acids. V dropped 6 bases and J dropped 7; count of bases not matched to a gene: 2. This record belongs to a study of shared clonotypes between healthy human individuals. For the study at large: The study used three CD4 naive, three CD4 memory, two CD8 naive and one CD8 memory plate per donor.

Whole-study results and caveats: Sequencing depth was expected to affect clonotype sharing among donors.

The receptor's source is a man between 18 and 35 years old in good health. Some clones in this sample may be carry-over from other donors' samples. The source material was memory CD8+ T cells from PBMCs. As for subset: CD45RO+ cells pooled with CCR7-negative TemRA cells. The chain joins TRBV2 to TRBJ2-1; 11 bases align to TRBD2. The CDR3 DNA is TGTGCCAGCAGGGGACTAGCGGCAAATGAGCAGTTCTTC. Its translation: CASRGLAANEQFF.